A selection of T cell receptor beta chains follows, all from one sample in a study of regulatory T cells in long-lasting Graves disease. In TCRdb, the multiplex PCR reads were re-called with MiXCR into one record per CDR3 protein. The sample consists of approximately 400,000 distinct CDR3 sequences, under 15% of them appearing once. The sample was also reused in another study, on T cells in Graves' hyperthyroidism and ophthalmopathy.

Sequences were derived from peripheral blood mononuclear cells (PBMCs), sampled at new diagnosis, from a patient treated with antithyroid drugs. These receptors all stem from a woman aged 30 to 39 with Graves disease. CDR3s include the opening cysteine and the closing phenylalanine or tryptophan. Each record gives: V gene, D gene, clone size, J gene, CDR3 DNA, CDR3 protein. The D gene is left open where the match is weak. Size is stated for part of the rows, as once, few or many counts, or as a class when the clone is expanded.

V gene: TRBV7-3
D gene: TRBD2
clone size: many
J gene: TRBJ2-1
CDR3 DNA: TGTGCCAGCAGCGTCGGGACTAGCGGCAATGAGCAGTTCTTC
CDR3 protein: CASSVGTSGNEQFF

V gene: TRBV30
D gene: -
clone size: few
J gene: TRBJ2-7
CDR3 DNA: TGTGCCTGGAGCGTTCTCTACGAGCAGTACTTC
CDR3 protein: CAWSVLYEQYF

V gene: TRBV20-1
D gene: TRBD2
clone size: -
J gene: TRBJ2-3
CDR3 DNA: TGCAGTGCTAGAGATTCAACTAGCGGGAGTGCAGATGCGCAGTATTTT
CDR3 protein: CSARDSTSGSADAQYF

V gene: TRBV2
D gene: TRBD2
clone size: many
J gene: TRBJ2-7
CDR3 DNA: TGTGCCATCAAGAGGCTAGCGGGAGGACCTCGTGGCGAGCAGTACTTC
CDR3 protein: CAIKRLAGGPRGEQYF

V gene: TRBV19
D gene: -
clone size: many
J gene: TRBJ1-1
CDR3 DNA: TGTGCCAGTAGTCGTCGATCCCCGGGACTGCGAAACACTGAAGCTTTCTTT
CDR3 protein: CASSRRSPGLRNTEAFF

V gene: TRBV24-1
D gene: -
clone size: few
J gene: TRBJ2-6
CDR3 DNA: TGTGCCACCGGCCTCTCTGGGGCCAACGTCCTGACTTTC
CDR3 protein: CATGLSGANVLTF

V gene: TRBV2
D gene: TRBD1
clone size: few
J gene: TRBJ2-3
CDR3 DNA: TGTGCCAGCAGTGCCGACAGGGCTGCAGATACGCAGTATTTT
CDR3 protein: CASSADRAADTQYF

V gene: TRBV15
D gene: TRBD1
clone size: -
J gene: TRBJ1-5
CDR3 DNA: TGTGCCACCAGCAGACCCATTCGGGACAGGGGGCTTCGCCAGCCCCAGCATTTT
CDR3 protein: CATSRPIRDRGLRQPQHF

V gene: TRBV11-2
D gene: TRBD1
clone size: many
J gene: TRBJ2-1
CDR3 DNA: TGTGCCAGCAGCCCCACAGGGGTGGCCCTCTACAATGAGCAGTTCTTC
CDR3 protein: CASSPTGVALYNEQFF

V gene: TRBV18
D gene: -
clone size: many
J gene: TRBJ1-4
CDR3 DNA: TGTGCCAGCTCACGGGACTTTAATGAAAAACTGTTTTTT
CDR3 protein: CASSRDFNEKLFF

V gene: TRBV27
D gene: -
clone size: many
J gene: TRBJ1-2
CDR3 DNA: TGTGCCAGCAGTTTATCATCTTGGGCTAGAGGCTACACCTTC
CDR3 protein: CASSLSSWARGYTF

V gene: TRBV24-1
D gene: -
clone size: many
J gene: TRBJ1-5
CDR3 DNA: TGTGCCACCAGTGGGAGGCAGCTCAATCAGCCCCAGCATTTT
CDR3 protein: CATSGRQLNQPQHF

V gene: TRBV19
D gene: -
clone size: -
J gene: TRBJ1-6
CDR3 DNA: TGTGCCAGTACAGGGTTGAATTCACCCCTCCACTTT
CDR3 protein: CASTGLNSPLHF

V gene: TRBV28
D gene: TRBD2
clone size: many
J gene: TRBJ2-1
CDR3 DNA: TGTGCCAGCAGTTTACCTAAGGGACTAGCGGATCCAGAAAACAATGAGCAGTTCTTC
CDR3 protein: CASSLPKGLADPENNEQFF

V gene: TRBV7-9
D gene: TRBD1
clone size: few
J gene: TRBJ2-6
CDR3 DNA: TGTGCCAGCAGGGGGACAGGGAGGGCCAACGTCCTGACTTTC
CDR3 protein: CASRGTGRANVLTF

V gene: TRBV5-1
D gene: -
clone size: many
J gene: TRBJ1-2
CDR3 DNA: TGCGCCAGCAGCTTGGATCCAGACCTGGGAGATGGCTACACCTTC
CDR3 protein: CASSLDPDLGDGYTF

V gene: TRBV13
D gene: -
clone size: -
J gene: TRBJ1-4
CDR3 DNA: TGTGCCAGCAGCTCTCAGAGGCAGGGGAGAAAACTGTTTTTT
CDR3 protein: CASSSQRQGRKLFF

V gene: TRBV3-1
D gene: -
clone size: -
J gene: TRBJ1-5
CDR3 DNA: TGTGCCAGCAGCCAAGGGTCACTCGGCAATCAGCCCCAGCATTTT
CDR3 protein: CASSQGSLGNQPQHF

V gene: TRBV5-5
D gene: -
clone size: many
J gene: TRBJ2-2
CDR3 DNA: TGTGCCAGCAGCCGGACAGTTTACACCGGGGAGCTGTTTTTT
CDR3 protein: CASSRTVYTGELFF

V gene: TRBV7-2
D gene: TRBD2
clone size: many
J gene: TRBJ2-3
CDR3 DNA: TGTGCCAGCACACTAGCGGGAGCGCGGGCAGATACGCAGTATTTT
CDR3 protein: CASTLAGARADTQYF

V gene: TRBV4-1
D gene: TRBD2
clone size: many
J gene: TRBJ2-3
CDR3 DNA: TGCGCCAGCAGCCAAGGGGGAACTAGCGGACGCACAGATACGCAGTATTTT
CDR3 protein: CASSQGGTSGRTDTQYF

V gene: TRBV5-8
D gene: TRBD2
clone size: many
J gene: TRBJ2-7
CDR3 DNA: TGTGCCAGCAGCTTCGAACTAGCGACCTCCTACGAGCAGTACTTC
CDR3 protein: CASSFELATSYEQYF

V gene: TRBV9
D gene: -
clone size: many
J gene: TRBJ2-7
CDR3 DNA: TGTGCCAGCAGCGTAGGGTCAGAGGCCTACGAGCAGTACTTC
CDR3 protein: CASSVGSEAYEQYF

V gene: TRBV28
D gene: -
clone size: few
J gene: TRBJ1-3
CDR3 DNA: TGTGCCATCCACACAGGGTGGGGAAACACCATATATTTT
CDR3 protein: CAIHTGWGNTIYF

V gene: TRBV30
D gene: -
clone size: many
J gene: TRBJ1-4
CDR3 DNA: TGTGCCTGGAGTGTGGGAGGAAGCGGTGAAAAACTGTTTTTT
CDR3 protein: CAWSVGGSGEKLFF

V gene: TRBV24-1
D gene: -
clone size: -
J gene: TRBJ2-7
CDR3 DNA: TGTGCCACCAGTGGAGACACGACCTACGAGCAGTACTTC
CDR3 protein: CATSGDTTYEQYF

V gene: TRBV12-3/TRBV12-4
D gene: -
clone size: many
J gene: TRBJ1-2
CDR3 DNA: TGTGCCAGCAGTTTGGGAGAGGGGGGGTTCTATGGCTACACCTTC
CDR3 protein: CASSLGEGGFYGYTF

V gene: TRBV9
D gene: TRBD1
clone size: few
J gene: TRBJ2-5
CDR3 DNA: TGTGCCAGCAGCGTACGAGGGACAGGGGGCATTGAGGAGACCCAGTACTTC
CDR3 protein: CASSVRGTGGIEETQYF

V gene: TRBV4-1
D gene: TRBD2
clone size: -
J gene: TRBJ2-1
CDR3 DNA: TGCGCCAGCAGCGTCGCGGCGGTAGCGGGAGGCCAAAGTGGGCAGTTCTTC
CDR3 protein: CASSVAAVAGGQSGQFF

V gene: TRBV5-1
D gene: TRBD1
clone size: many
J gene: TRBJ1-1
CDR3 DNA: TGCGCCAGCAGCTTACGACCTCACAGGGGGCTGGGGAACACTGAAGCTTTCTTT
CDR3 protein: CASSLRPHRGLGNTEAFF

V gene: TRBV9
D gene: TRBD2
clone size: -
J gene: TRBJ2-3
CDR3 DNA: TGTGCCAGCAGCGTACGCGCGGGACTAGCGGGCACAGATACGCAGTATTTT
CDR3 protein: CASSVRAGLAGTDTQYF

V gene: TRBV7-9
D gene: TRBD1
clone size: many
J gene: TRBJ1-2
CDR3 DNA: TGTGCCAGCAGCGCAAGACAGTCTCAGGGGGCAGGGGGCTACACCTTC
CDR3 protein: CASSARQSQGAGGYTF

V gene: TRBV6-1
D gene: -
clone size: many
J gene: TRBJ1-1
CDR3 DNA: TGTGCCAGCACCATCCACGGGGCGTTGAACACTGAAGCTTTCTTT
CDR3 protein: CASTIHGALNTEAFF

V gene: TRBV5-6
D gene: TRBD2
clone size: few
J gene: TRBJ2-7
CDR3 DNA: TGTGCCAGCAAGGGGGGGGCTAGCGGGTTCGAGCAGTACTTC
CDR3 protein: CASKGGASGFEQYF

V gene: TRBV11-2
D gene: TRBD1
clone size: many
J gene: TRBJ2-7
CDR3 DNA: TGTGCCAGCAGCTTAGGTTGGGGACAGGTCGACGAGCAGTACTTC
CDR3 protein: CASSLGWGQVDEQYF